One sample yielded the 6 T cell receptor beta chains listed below, sequenced in a study of early T cells in non-severe SARS-CoV-2 infection. Each CDR3 protein gets one entry after TCRdb re-called the 5' RACE reads with MiXCR. The table lists about 90,000 distinct CDR3 sequences, roughly 12% of them singletons. The sequencing here drew on whole blood, taken at baseline. Source of these receptors: an adult who was a healthcare worker with PCR-confirmed SARS-CoV-2 infection or an uninfected control (not recorded which).

This clonotype came up a few times. The rearrangement links TRBV5-1 to TRBJ2-1; possibly TRBD2 for D (5 bases). The CDR3 is 14 residues long. Trimming took off 2 bases at V and 9 bases at J, with 15 bases between the two ends. Germline V CDR1 and CDR2: SGHRS, YFSETQ. CDR3 sequence: CASSLGPIGVEQFF. The CDR3 nucleotides are TGCGCCAGCAGCTTAGGTCCTATCGGGGTTGAGCAGTTCTTC.

The V and J genes are TRBV28 and TRBJ2-7; D is unresolved. The CDR3 length is 14 residues. V lost 5 bases to trimming and J lost 6 bases, with 17 bases between them. CDR1 is MDHEN, CDR2 SYDVKM, per germline. The CDR3 spells CASSPPGRGPEQYF. In DNA, the CDR3 is TGTGCCAGCAGTCCCCCTGGCAGAGGACCCGAGCAGTACTTC.

This clonotype was observed many times. This rearrangement joins TRBV20-1 to TRBJ2-7; 12 nucleotides agree with TRBD2. The V segment lost 5 bases and the J segment 9 bases; nucleotides outside the gene matches: 8. Germline V gene data show CDR1 as DFQATT and CDR2 as SNEGSKA (reference sequence). This CDR3 contains 13 residues. The CDR3, as DNA: TGCAGTGCTCCTCTAGCGGGAGGGCCATTGCAGTACTTC. Translating gives CSAPLAGGPLQYF.

This clonotype was seen more than once but under ten times. The rearrangement joins TRBV5-1 to TRBJ1-1; perhaps TRBD1 as D (6 bases). Trimming took 4 bases from V and 1 from J, leaving 14 bases between them. The CDR3 runs 15 residues. Germline CDR1 SGHRS, CDR2 YFSETQ. The CDR3 coding sequence is TGCGCCAGCAGCCTCCGCACAGGGAGGAACACTGAAGCTTTCTTT. Translation: CASSLRTGRNTEAFF.

The genes are TRBV20-1 and TRBJ2-3; D unclear. There are 12 residues in the CDR3. Germline CDR1 is DFQATT and CDR2 is SNEGSKA (reference sequence). Trimming took off 0 bases at V and 4 bases at J, with 5 bases between the two ends. The DNA for the CDR3 is TGCAGTGCTAGAGATAATTCAGATACGCAGTATTTT. Its translation: CSARDNSDTQYF.

The chain is built from TRBV6-5 and TRBJ2-7, with D maybe TRBD1 (5 bases). The germline gives CDR1 MNHEY, CDR2 SVGAGI. This CDR3 is built from 14 residues. The ends were cut back, 4 bases at V and 2 bases at J, with 12 bases in the middle. This CDR3 is CASSSLTGPYEQYF. In DNA form, the CDR3 reads TGTGCCAGCAGTTCGCTTACAGGACCCTACGAGCAGTACTTC.